Listed below are T cell receptor beta chains from one sample, sequenced in a study of T cell responses to AZD1222 COVID-19 vaccine. Some clones are missing from TCRdb's copy, which holds only in-frame ones; the method was immunoSEQ multiplex PCR. The sample contains around 63,000 clones, over 75% of which appear only once. Sequencing used peripheral blood, obtained on day 0 of AZD1222 vaccination. These receptors were collected from an adult in good health. CDR3s include the opening cysteine and the closing phenylalanine or tryptophan. Fields, in order: CDR3 DNA, CDR3 protein, clone size, V gene, D gene, J gene. A D gene is named only where the DNA matches it firmly. Rows give clone size only sometimes, using once, few, many, or a class for an expanded clone.

DNA: TGTGCCAGCAGCGTAGGAGGGGTGGAGAAGACCCAGTACTTC
CDR3: CASSVGGVEKTQYF
size: -
V: TRBV9
D: -
J: TRBJ2-5

DNA: TGTGCCATCAGGTCACTGCTAGAGTCCACAGATACGCAGTATTTT
CDR3: CAIRSLLESTDTQYF
size: -
V: TRBV10-3
D: -
J: TRBJ2-3

DNA: TGTGCCAGCAGCCGGACAGGGTTCGAGCAGTACTTC
CDR3: CASSRTGFEQYF
size: -
V: TRBV12-3/TRBV12-4
D: TRBD1
J: TRBJ2-7

DNA: TGTGCCAGTAGTATAGAGGGGGCAGGGTCCTACAATGAGCAGTTCTTC
CDR3: CASSIEGAGSYNEQFF
size: -
V: TRBV19
D: -
J: TRBJ2-1

DNA: TGTGCCAGCAGCGCCGGACAGGGAGTGTTGGAGACCCAGTACTTC
CDR3: CASSAGQGVLETQYF
size: -
V: TRBV9
D: TRBD1
J: TRBJ2-5

DNA: TGTGCCAGCAGCTTAGACCGGGAGCTGTTTTTT
CDR3: CASSLDRELFF
size: -
V: TRBV7-9
D: -
J: TRBJ2-2

DNA: TGCTGCCATGCTGTCGGGGGTGCTACTGAAGCTTTCTTT
CDR3: CCHAVGGATEAFF
size: -
V: TRBV29-1
D: -
J: TRBJ1-1

DNA: TGTGCCAGCAGTTACAGGAGGTTCAATCAGGGCTATGGCTACACCTTC
CDR3: CASSYRRFNQGYGYTF
size: -
V: TRBV6-5
D: -
J: TRBJ1-2

DNA: TGTGCCAGCAGCTCCTCCGGACACATAGATGAAAAACTGTTTTTT
CDR3: CASSSSGHIDEKLFF
size: -
V: TRBV7-8
D: -
J: TRBJ1-4

DNA: TGTGCCAGCAGTCCCCCCTGGGCTGAAGCTTTCTTT
CDR3: CASSPPWAEAFF
size: -
V: TRBV12-3/TRBV12-4
D: -
J: TRBJ1-1

DNA: TGTGCCAGCTCACGCGCGGGACAGATAGACAATGAGCAGTTCTTC
CDR3: CASSRAGQIDNEQFF
size: -
V: TRBV18
D: -
J: TRBJ2-1

DNA: TGTGCCAGCAGCTTTTTCCCACCGAGTAACTATGGCTACACCTTC
CDR3: CASSFFPPSNYGYTF
size: -
V: TRBV3-1/TRBV3-2
D: -
J: TRBJ1-2

DNA: TGTGCCAGCAGCTCTACTCTAGCGGGGCCCACCGGGGAGCTGTTTTTT
CDR3: CASSSTLAGPTGELFF
size: -
V: TRBV7-2
D: TRBD2
J: TRBJ2-2

DNA: TGTGCCAGCAGCTTGGTGAGGGGCATTGGGGAGCAGTACTTC
CDR3: CASSLVRGIGEQYF
size: -
V: TRBV5-5
D: -
J: TRBJ2-7

DNA: TGTGCCAGCTCACCGGGACAGTACAATCAGCCCCAGCATTTT
CDR3: CASSPGQYNQPQHF
size: -
V: TRBV18
D: TRBD1
J: TRBJ1-5

DNA: TGTGCCATCAGTGAGTACCCGGGACTAGCGGGGGGCCATGGTGAGACCCAGTACTTC
CDR3: CAISEYPGLAGGHGETQYF
size: -
V: TRBV10-3
D: TRBD2
J: TRBJ2-5

DNA: TGTGCCAGCAGTAGACAGGGGCCAGGAGCTAATGAAAAACTGTTTTTT
CDR3: CASSRQGPGANEKLFF
size: -
V: TRBV2
D: TRBD1
J: TRBJ1-4

DNA: TGTGCCAGCAGCCCGGGTTTGAGAGGCAATCAGCCCCAGCATTTT
CDR3: CASSPGLRGNQPQHF
size: once
V: TRBV27
D: -
J: TRBJ1-5

DNA: TGTGCCAGCAGCTCGGGACAGCTAAATGAAAAACTGTTTTTT
CDR3: CASSSGQLNEKLFF
size: -
V: TRBV5-8
D: TRBD1
J: TRBJ1-4

DNA: TGTGCCAGCAGTTTAGGGGGGACAGGGGCCACAATTTATGGCTACACCTTC
CDR3: CASSLGGTGATIYGYTF
size: -
V: TRBV28
D: TRBD1
J: TRBJ1-2

DNA: TGTGCCAGCAGCTTAGCCCAATGGGGGCCAGGCGAGCAGTACTTC
CDR3: CASSLAQWGPGEQYF
size: -
V: TRBV11-2
D: -
J: TRBJ2-7

DNA: TGCGCCAGCAGCTTGACTACAGGAAATTCACCCCTCCACTTT
CDR3: CASSLTTGNSPLHF
size: -
V: TRBV5-1
D: -
J: TRBJ1-6

DNA: TGTGCCAGCAGCTTATTGGTGAATGAGCAGTTCTTC
CDR3: CASSLLVNEQFF
size: -
V: TRBV11-2
D: -
J: TRBJ2-1

DNA: TGTGCCAGCAGCCGACAGTTACAAGAGACCCAGTACTTC
CDR3: CASSRQLQETQYF
size: few
V: TRBV28
D: -
J: TRBJ2-5

DNA: TGTGCCAGCGCATACTACAGGGGAGACTCACCCCTCCACTTT
CDR3: CASAYYRGDSPLHF
size: -
V: TRBV18
D: TRBD1
J: TRBJ1-6

DNA: TGTGCCAGCAGCACGAACAGGGGTCGAGGTGTACAAGAGACCCAGTACTTC
CDR3: CASSTNRGRGVQETQYF
size: -
V: TRBV5-4
D: TRBD1
J: TRBJ2-5

DNA: TGTGCCACCAGTGCCGGACTAGCGGGGCCGCTATACAATGAGCAGTTCTTC
CDR3: CATSAGLAGPLYNEQFF
size: once
V: TRBV24-1
D: TRBD2
J: TRBJ2-1

DNA: TGTGCCAGCAGTTACTCTCAGGGGTACCTTGAAGCTTTCTTT
CDR3: CASSYSQGYLEAFF
size: few
V: TRBV6-5
D: -
J: TRBJ1-1

DNA: TGCAGCGTTGGGGGCAGGTCTCTGATGAACACTGAAGCTTTCTTT
CDR3: CSVGGRSLMNTEAFF
size: -
V: TRBV29-1
D: -
J: TRBJ1-1

DNA: TGTGCCAGTAGTACCCCCAGGGGGCGAAGAGGACAGCCCCAGCATTTT
CDR3: CASSTPRGRRGQPQHF
size: -
V: TRBV19
D: TRBD1
J: TRBJ1-5

DNA: TGTGCCAGCAGTTGGGGACGAGATGGCTACACCTTC
CDR3: CASSWGRDGYTF
size: -
V: TRBV12-3/TRBV12-4
D: -
J: TRBJ1-2

DNA: TGTGCCACCAGTGATTTGCGTTTGGAGAGAGGTGAGCAGTTCTTC
CDR3: CATSDLRLERGEQFF
size: -
V: TRBV24-1
D: -
J: TRBJ2-1

DNA: TGTGCCAGCAGCTTGGCGGGGGCCAACTATGGCTACACCTTC
CDR3: CASSLAGANYGYTF
size: -
V: TRBV5-6
D: -
J: TRBJ1-2

DNA: TGCGCCAGCAGCTTGGAAAGTGGACATTCCTATAATTCACCCCTCCACTTT
CDR3: CASSLESGHSYNSPLHF
size: -
V: TRBV5-1
D: -
J: TRBJ1-6

DNA: TGTGCCAGCCAGACAGGGGATAATGAAAAACTGTTTTTT
CDR3: CASQTGDNEKLFF
size: -
V: TRBV12-3/TRBV12-4
D: TRBD1
J: TRBJ1-4

DNA: TGTGCCAGCAGCGTAGATCCCTCCAAGCAGCCCCAGCATTTT
CDR3: CASSVDPSKQPQHF
size: -
V: TRBV9
D: -
J: TRBJ1-5

DNA: TGTGCCAGTAGTGGAGCTGTCTATGGCTACACCTTC
CDR3: CASSGAVYGYTF
size: -
V: TRBV19
D: -
J: TRBJ1-2

DNA: TGTGCCAGCACCGCGGAAATCTATAGCAATCAGCCCCAGCATTTT
CDR3: CASTAEIYSNQPQHF
size: -
V: TRBV6-5
D: -
J: TRBJ1-5

DNA: TGTGCCAGCAGTGAAAACCCGAGAGGGGTGTCAAAAAACATTCAGTACTTC
CDR3: CASSENPRGVSKNIQYF
size: -
V: TRBV6-1
D: -
J: TRBJ2-4

DNA: TGTGCCAGCAGCTTCACAGGGGGCGGATTTTATGAAAAACTGTTTTTT
CDR3: CASSFTGGGFYEKLFF
size: -
V: TRBV5-4
D: TRBD1
J: TRBJ1-4

DNA: TGTGCCAGCAGCCTGCTTACCGTCTCTGGAAACACCATATATTTT
CDR3: CASSLLTVSGNTIYF
size: -
V: TRBV7-2
D: -
J: TRBJ1-3

DNA: TGTGCCAGCAGCTTGCAATCCGGGACACCGTCCCGGGGCTACACCTTC
CDR3: CASSLQSGTPSRGYTF
size: -
V: TRBV7-9
D: -
J: TRBJ1-2

DNA: TGCGCCAGCCGCCCTCCCGGGGCAATGAACACTGAAGCTTTCTTT
CDR3: CASRPPGAMNTEAFF
size: -
V: TRBV5-1
D: -
J: TRBJ1-1

DNA: TGTGCCAGCAGTGGGTTGGACACTGGTTTTGGAAACACCATATATTTT
CDR3: CASSGLDTGFGNTIYF
size: -
V: TRBV2
D: -
J: TRBJ1-3

DNA: TGCAGCGTCAAAAGACAGGGTCCGAACGCCGGGGAGCTGTTTTTT
CDR3: CSVKRQGPNAGELFF
size: -
V: TRBV29-1
D: TRBD1
J: TRBJ2-2